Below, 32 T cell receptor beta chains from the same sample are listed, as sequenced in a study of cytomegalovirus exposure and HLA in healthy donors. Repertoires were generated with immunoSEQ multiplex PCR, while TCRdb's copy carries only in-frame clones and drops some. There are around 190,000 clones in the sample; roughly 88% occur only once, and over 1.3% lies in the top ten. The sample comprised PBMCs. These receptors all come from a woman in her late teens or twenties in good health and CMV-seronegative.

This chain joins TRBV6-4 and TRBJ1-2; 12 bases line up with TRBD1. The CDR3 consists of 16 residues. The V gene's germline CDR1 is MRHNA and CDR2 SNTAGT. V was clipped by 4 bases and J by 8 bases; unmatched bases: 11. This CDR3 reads CASSVTGTGGAGGYTF. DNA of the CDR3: TGTGCCAGCAGTGTTACCGGGACAGGGGGCGCCGGCGGCTACACCTTC.

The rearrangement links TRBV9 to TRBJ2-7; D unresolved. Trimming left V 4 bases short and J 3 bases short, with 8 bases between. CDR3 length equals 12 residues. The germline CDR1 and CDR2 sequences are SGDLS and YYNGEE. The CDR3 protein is CASSSDFYEQYF. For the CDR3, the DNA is TGTGCCAGCAGCTCAGATTTCTACGAGCAGTACTTC.

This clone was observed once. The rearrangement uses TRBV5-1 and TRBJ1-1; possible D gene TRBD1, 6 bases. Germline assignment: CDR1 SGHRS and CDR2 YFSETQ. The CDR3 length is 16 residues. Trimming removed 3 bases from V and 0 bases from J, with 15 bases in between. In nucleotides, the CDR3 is TGCGCCAGCAGCTCCACCCTTGGGACATTGAACACTGAAGCTTTCTTT. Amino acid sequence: CASSSTLGTLNTEAFF.

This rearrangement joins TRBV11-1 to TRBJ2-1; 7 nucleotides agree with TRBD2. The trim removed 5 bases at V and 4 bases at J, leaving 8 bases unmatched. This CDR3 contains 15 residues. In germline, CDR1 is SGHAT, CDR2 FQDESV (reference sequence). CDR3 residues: CASSPEWGGYNEQFF. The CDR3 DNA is TGTGCCAGCAGCCCCGAGTGGGGGGGTTACAATGAGCAGTTCTTC.

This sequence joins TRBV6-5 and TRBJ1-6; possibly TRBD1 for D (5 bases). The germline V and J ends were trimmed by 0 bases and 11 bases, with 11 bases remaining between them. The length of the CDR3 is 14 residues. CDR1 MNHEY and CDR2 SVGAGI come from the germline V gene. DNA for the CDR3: TGTGCCAGCAGTTACTCAGGGGACTGGACACCCCTCCACTTT. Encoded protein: CASSYSGDWTPLHF.

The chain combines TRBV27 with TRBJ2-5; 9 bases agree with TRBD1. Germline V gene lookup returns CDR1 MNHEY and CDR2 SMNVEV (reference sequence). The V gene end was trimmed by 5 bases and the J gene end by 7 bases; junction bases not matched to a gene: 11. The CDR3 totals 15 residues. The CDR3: CASSQTGTGLGTQYF. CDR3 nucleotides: TGTGCCAGCAGTCAGACCGGGACAGGGCTCGGGACCCAGTACTTC.

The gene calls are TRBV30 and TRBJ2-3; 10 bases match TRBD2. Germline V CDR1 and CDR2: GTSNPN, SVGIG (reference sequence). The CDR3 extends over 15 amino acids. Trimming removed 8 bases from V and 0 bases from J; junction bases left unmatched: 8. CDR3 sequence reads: CAVELAGSSTDTQYF. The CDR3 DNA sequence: TGTGCCGTCGAACTAGCGGGGTCTAGCACAGATACGCAGTATTTT.

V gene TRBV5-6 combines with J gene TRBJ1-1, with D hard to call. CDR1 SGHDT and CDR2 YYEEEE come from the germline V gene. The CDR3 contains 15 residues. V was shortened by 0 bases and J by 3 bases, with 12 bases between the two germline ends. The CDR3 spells CASSLGLRRDTEAFF. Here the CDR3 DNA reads TGTGCCAGCAGCTTGGGCTTAAGGAGGGACACTGAAGCTTTCTTT.

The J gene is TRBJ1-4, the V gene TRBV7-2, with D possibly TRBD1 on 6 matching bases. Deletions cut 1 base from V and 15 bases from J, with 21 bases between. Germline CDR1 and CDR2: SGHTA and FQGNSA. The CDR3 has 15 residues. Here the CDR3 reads CASSLEGHLQTRVFF. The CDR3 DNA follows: TGTGCCAGCAGCTTAGAGGGACACCTTCAAACCAGAGTGTTTTTT.

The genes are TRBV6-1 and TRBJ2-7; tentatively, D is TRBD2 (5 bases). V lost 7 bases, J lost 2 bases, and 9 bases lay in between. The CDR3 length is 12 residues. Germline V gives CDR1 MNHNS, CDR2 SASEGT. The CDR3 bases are TGTGCCAGCATATGGCGGGCCTACGAGCAGTACTTC. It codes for CASIWRAYEQYF.

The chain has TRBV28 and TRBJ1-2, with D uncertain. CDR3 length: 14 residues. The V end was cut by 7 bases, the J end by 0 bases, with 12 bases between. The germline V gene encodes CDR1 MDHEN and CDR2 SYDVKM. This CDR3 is CASTRTQANYGYTF. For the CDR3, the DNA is TGTGCCAGCACCCGGACTCAGGCTAACTATGGCTACACCTTC.

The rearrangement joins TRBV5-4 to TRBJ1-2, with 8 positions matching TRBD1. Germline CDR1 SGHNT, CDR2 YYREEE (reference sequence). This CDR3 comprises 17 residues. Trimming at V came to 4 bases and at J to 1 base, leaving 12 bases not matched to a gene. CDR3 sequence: CASSAGLGQGLNYGYTF. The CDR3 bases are TGTGCCAGCAGCGCCGGCCTCGGACAGGGCCTTAACTATGGCTACACCTTC.

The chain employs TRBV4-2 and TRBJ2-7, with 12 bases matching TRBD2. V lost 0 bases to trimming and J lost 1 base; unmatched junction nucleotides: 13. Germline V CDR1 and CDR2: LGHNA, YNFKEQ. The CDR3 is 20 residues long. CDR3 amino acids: CASSQDLALSLAGGSYEQYF. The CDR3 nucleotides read TGTGCCAGCAGCCAAGATCTCGCCCTAAGCCTAGCGGGGGGGTCCTACGAGCAGTACTTC.

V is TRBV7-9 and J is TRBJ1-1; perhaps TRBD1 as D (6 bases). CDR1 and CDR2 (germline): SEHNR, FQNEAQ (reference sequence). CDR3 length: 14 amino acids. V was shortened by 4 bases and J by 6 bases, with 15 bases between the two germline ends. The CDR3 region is CASSSAGRGSEAFF. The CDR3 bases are TGTGCCAGCAGCTCCGCAGGCAGGGGCTCTGAAGCTTTCTTT. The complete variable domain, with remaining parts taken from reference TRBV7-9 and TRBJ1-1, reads DTGVSQNPRHKITKRGQNVTFRCDPISEHNRLYWYRQTLGQGPEFLTYFQNEAQLEKSRLLSDRFSAERPKGSFSTLEIQRTEQGDSAMYLCASSSAGRGSEAFFGQGTRLTVV.

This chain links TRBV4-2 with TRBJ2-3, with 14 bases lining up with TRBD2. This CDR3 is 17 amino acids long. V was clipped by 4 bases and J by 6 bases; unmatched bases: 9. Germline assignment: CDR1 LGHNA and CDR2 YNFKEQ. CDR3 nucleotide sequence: TGTGCCAGCAGCCCCGGGACTAGCGGGGGCCCCTTTGATACGCAGTATTTT. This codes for CASSPGTSGGPFDTQYF.

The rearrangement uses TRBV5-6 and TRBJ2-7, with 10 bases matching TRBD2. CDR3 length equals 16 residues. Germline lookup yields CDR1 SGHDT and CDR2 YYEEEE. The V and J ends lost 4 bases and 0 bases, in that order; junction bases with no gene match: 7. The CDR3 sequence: CASSRWTSGLSYEQYF. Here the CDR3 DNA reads TGTGCCAGCAGCCGTTGGACTAGCGGACTCTCCTACGAGCAGTACTTC.

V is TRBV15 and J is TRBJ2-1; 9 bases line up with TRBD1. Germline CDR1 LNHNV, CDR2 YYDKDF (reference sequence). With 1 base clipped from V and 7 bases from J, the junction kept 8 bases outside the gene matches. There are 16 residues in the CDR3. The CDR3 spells CATSRGRTGGGNEQFF. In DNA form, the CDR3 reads TGTGCCACCAGCAGAGGGAGAACAGGGGGCGGGAATGAGCAGTTCTTC.

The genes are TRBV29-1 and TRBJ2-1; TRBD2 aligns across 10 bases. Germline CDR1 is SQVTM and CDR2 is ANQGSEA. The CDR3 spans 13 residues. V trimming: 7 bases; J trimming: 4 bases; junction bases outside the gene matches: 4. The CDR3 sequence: CSGSGGYYNEQFF. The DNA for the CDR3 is TGCAGCGGTAGCGGGGGGTATTACAATGAGCAGTTCTTC.

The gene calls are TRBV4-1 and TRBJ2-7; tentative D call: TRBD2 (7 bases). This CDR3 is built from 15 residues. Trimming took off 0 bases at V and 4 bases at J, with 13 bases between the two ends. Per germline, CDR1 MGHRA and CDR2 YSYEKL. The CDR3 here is CASSQEVGGVYEQYF. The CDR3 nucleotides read TGCGCCAGCAGCCAAGAGGTAGGGGGGGTGTACGAGCAGTACTTC.

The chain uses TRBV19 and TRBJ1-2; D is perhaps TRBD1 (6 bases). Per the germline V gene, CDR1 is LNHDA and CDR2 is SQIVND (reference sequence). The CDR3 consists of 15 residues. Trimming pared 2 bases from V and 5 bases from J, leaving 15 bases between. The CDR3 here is CASSILRVQGYGYTF. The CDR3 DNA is TGTGCCAGTAGTATACTCAGGGTGCAGGGGTATGGCTACACCTTC.

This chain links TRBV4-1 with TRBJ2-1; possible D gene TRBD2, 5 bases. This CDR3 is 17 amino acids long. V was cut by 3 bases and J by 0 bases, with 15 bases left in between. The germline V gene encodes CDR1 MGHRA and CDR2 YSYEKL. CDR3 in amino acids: CASSQDRWESSYNEQFF. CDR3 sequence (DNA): TGCGCCAGCAGCCAGGATAGATGGGAGAGCTCCTACAATGAGCAGTTCTTC.

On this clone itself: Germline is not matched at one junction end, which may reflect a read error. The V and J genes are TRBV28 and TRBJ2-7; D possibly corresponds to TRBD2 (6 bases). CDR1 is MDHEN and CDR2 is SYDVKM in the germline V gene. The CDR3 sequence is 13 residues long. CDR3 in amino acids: CASRPPGATSGFF. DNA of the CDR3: TGTGCCAGCAGACCTCCGGGAGCAACGAGCGGGTTCTTC.

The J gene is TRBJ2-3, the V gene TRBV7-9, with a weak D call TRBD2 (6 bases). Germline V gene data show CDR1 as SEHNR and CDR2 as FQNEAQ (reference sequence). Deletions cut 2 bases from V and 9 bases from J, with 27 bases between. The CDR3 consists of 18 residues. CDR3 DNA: TGTGCCAGCAGCTTATCTAGCGCGGAGGGACTGGGCTGGAGGACGCAGTATTTT. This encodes CASSLSSAEGLGWRTQYF.

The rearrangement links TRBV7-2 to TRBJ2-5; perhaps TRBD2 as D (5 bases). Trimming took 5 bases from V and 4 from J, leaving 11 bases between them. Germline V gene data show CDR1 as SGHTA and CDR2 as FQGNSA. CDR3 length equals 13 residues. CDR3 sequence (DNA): TGTGCCAGCAGCCTACTAGGGTTAGAGACCCAGTACTTC. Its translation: CASSLLGLETQYF.

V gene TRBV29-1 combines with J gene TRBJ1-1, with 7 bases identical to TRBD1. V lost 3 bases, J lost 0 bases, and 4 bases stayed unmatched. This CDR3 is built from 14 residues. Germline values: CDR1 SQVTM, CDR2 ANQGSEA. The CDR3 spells CSVERTGMNTEAFF. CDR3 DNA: TGCAGCGTTGAGAGGACAGGCATGAACACTGAAGCTTTCTTT. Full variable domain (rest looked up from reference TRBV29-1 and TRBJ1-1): SAVISQKPSRDICQRGTSLTIQCQVDSQVTMMFWYRQQPGQSLTLIATANQGSEATYESGFVIDKFPISRPNLTFSTLTVSNMSPEDSSIYLCSVERTGMNTEAFFGQGTRLTVV.

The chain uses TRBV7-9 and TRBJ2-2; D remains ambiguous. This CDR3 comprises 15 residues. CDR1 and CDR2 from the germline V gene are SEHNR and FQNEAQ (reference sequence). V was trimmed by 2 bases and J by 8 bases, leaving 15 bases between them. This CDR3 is CASSLNPPGSGELFF. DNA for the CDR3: TGTGCCAGCAGCTTAAACCCCCCCGGTTCGGGGGAGCTGTTTTTT.

The CDR3 sequence: CASSIQQGRGYTF. The CDR3 nucleotides are TGTGCCAGTAGTATCCAACAGGGTCGCGGCTACACCTTC. V and J are TRBV19 and TRBJ1-2; D perhaps matches TRBD1 (6 bases). V lost 3 bases and J lost 8, with 13 bases in between. The CDR3 runs 13 residues. The germline CDR1 and CDR2 sequences are LNHDA and SQIVND (reference sequence). Using reference TRBV19 and TRBJ1-2 for the parts outside the CDR3, the full variable domain is DGGITQSPKYLFRKEGQNVTLSCEQNLNHDAMYWYRQDPGQGLRLIYYSQIVNDFQKGDIAEGYSVSREKKESFPLTVTSAQKNPTAFYLCASSIQQGRGYTFGSGTRLTVV.

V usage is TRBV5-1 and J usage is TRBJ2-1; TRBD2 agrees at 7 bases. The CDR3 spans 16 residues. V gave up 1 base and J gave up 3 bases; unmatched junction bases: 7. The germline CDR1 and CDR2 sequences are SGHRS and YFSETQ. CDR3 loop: CASSLFSAGVYNEQFF. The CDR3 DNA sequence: TGCGCCAGCAGCTTGTTTTCGGCGGGAGTCTACAATGAGCAGTTCTTC.

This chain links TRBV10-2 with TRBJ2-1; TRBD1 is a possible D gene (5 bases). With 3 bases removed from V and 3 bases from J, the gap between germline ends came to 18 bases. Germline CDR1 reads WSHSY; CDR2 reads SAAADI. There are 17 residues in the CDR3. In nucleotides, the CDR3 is TGCGCCAGCAGTGAATGGGTGGCAGGGATTGGCTACAATGAGCAGTTCTTC. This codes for CASSEWVAGIGYNEQFF.

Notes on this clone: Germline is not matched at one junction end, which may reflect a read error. This CDR3 reads CASSVGHYTEQFF. The CDR3 DNA is TGTGCCAGCAGTGTGGGACATTACACTGAGCAGTTCTTC. The chain employs TRBV2 and TRBJ2-1; TRBD1 might be the D (6 bases). Germline V gives CDR1 SNHLY, CDR2 FYNNEI. The CDR3 is made up of 13 amino acids.

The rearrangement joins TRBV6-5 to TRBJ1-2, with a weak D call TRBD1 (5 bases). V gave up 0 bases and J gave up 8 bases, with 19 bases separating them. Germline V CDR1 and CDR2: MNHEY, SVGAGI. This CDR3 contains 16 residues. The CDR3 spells CASSYSPTETDLGYTF. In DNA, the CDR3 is TGTGCCAGCAGTTACTCGCCGACAGAGACCGATTTGGGCTACACCTTC.

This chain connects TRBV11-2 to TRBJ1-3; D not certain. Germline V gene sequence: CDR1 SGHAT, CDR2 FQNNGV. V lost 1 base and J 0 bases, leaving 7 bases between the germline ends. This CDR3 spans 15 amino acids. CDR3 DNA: TGTGCCAGCAGCTTAGTAGGAGACTCTGGAAACACCATATATTTT. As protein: CASSLVGDSGNTIYF. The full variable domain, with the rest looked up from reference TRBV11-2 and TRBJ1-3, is EAGVAQSPRYKIIEKRQSVAFWCNPISGHATLYWYQQILGQGPKLLIQFQNNGVVDDSQLPKDRFSAERLKGVDSTLKIQPAKLEDSAVYLCASSLVGDSGNTIYFGEGSWLTVV.